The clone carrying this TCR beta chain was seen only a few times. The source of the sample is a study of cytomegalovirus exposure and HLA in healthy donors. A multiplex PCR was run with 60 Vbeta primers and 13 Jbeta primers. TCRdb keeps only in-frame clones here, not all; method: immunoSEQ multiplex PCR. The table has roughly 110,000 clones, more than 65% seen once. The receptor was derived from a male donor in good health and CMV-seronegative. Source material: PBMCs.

CDR3 sequence (DNA): TGCGCCAGCAGCCAGGGACTAGCGGGAGTCACAGATACGCAGTATTTT. It encodes CASSQGLAGVTDTQYF. V is TRBV5-1 and J is TRBJ2-3; TRBD2 matches at 14 bases. Looked up from germline, CDR1 is SGHRS and CDR2 is YFSETQ. The CDR3 totals 16 residues. V trimming: 4 bases; J trimming: 2 bases; junction bases outside the gene matches: 3.